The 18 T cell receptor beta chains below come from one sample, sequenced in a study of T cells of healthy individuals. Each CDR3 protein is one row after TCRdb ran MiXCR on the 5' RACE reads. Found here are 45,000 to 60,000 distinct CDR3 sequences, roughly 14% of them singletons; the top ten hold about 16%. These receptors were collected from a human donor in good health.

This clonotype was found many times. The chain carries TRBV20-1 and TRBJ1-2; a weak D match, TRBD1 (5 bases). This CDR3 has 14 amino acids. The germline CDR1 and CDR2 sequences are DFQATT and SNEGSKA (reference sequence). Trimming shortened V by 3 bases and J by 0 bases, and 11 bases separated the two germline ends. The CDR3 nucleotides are TGCAGTGCTAGGTCGGGGGACTCTAACTATGGCTACACCTTC. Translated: CSARSGDSNYGYTF.

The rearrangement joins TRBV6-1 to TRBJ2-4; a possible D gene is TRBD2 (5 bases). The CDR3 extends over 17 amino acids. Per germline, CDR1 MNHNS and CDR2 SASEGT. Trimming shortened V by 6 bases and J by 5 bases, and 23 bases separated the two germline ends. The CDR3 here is CASSDPTEGLYENIQYF. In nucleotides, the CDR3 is TGTGCCAGCAGCGATCCCACCGAGGGTCTATACGAAAACATTCAGTACTTC.

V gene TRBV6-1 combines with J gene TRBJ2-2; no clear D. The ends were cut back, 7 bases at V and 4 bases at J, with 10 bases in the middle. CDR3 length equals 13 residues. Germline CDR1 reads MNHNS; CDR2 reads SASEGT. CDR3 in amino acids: CASTVSATGELFF. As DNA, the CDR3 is TGTGCCAGCACCGTCTCAGCCACCGGGGAGCTGTTTTTT.

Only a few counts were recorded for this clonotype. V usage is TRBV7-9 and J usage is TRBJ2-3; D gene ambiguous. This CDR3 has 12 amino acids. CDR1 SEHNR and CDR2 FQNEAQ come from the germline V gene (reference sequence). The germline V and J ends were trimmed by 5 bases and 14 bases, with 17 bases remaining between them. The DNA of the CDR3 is TGTGCCAGCAGCCGAGACTCTTACGGCTGGTATTTT. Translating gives CASSRDSYGWYF.

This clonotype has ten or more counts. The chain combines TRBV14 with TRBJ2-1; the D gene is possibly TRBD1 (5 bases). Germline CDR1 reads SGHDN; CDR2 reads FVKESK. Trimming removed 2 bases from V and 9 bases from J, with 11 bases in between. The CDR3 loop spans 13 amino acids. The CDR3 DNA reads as TGTGCCAGCAGCCAAAACCATAGGGGTGAGCAGTTCTTC. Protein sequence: CASSQNHRGEQFF.

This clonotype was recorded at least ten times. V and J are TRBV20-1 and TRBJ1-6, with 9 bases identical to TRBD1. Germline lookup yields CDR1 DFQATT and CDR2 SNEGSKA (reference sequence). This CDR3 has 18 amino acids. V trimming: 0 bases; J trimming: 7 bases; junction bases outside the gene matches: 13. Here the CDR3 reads CSARELREQGALNSPLHF. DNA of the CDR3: TGCAGTGCTAGAGAATTGAGGGAACAGGGGGCCTTGAATTCACCCCTCCACTTT.

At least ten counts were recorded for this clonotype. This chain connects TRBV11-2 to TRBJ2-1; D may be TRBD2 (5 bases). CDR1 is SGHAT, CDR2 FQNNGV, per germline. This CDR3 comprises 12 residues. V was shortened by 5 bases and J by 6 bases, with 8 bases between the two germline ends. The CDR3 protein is CASSLGVNEQFF. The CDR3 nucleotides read TGTGCCAGCAGCCTGGGAGTCAATGAGCAGTTCTTC.

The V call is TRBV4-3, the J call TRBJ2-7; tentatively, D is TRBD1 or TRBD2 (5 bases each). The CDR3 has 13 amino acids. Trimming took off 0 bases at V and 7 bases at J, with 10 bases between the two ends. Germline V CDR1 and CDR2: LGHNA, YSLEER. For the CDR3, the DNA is TGCGCCAGCAGCCAAGATCAAGGGACGGAGCAGTACTTC. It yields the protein CASSQDQGTEQYF.

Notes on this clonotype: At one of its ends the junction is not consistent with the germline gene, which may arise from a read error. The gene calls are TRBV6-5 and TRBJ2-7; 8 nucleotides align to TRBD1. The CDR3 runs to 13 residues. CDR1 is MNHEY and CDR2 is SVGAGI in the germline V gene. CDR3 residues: CASSYARQGSLDF. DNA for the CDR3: TGTGCCAGCAGTTACGCCCGACAGGGGAGCTTGGACTTC.

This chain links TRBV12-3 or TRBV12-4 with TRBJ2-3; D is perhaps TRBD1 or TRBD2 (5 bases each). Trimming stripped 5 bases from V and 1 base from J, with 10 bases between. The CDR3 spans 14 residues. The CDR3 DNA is TGTGCCAGCAGTCCGTTGGGGGGCACAGATACGCAGTATTTT. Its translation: CASSPLGGTDTQYF.

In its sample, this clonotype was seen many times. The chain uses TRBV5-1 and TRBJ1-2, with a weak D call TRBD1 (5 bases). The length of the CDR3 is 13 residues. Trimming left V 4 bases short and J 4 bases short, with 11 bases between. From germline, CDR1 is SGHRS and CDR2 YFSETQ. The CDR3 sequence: CASSNTGLYGYTF. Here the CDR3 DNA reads TGCGCCAGCAGCAATACAGGTCTCTATGGCTACACCTTC. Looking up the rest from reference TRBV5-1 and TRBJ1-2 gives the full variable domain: KAGVTQTPRYLIKTRGQQVTLSCSPISGHRSVSWYQQTPGQGLQFLFEYFSETQRNKGNFPGRFSGRQFSNSRSEMNVSTLELGDSALYLCASSNTGLYGYTFGSGTRLTVV.

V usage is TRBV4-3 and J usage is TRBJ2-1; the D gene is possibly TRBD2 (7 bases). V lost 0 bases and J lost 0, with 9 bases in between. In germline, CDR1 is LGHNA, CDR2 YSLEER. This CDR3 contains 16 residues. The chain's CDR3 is CASSQDGGASYNEQFF. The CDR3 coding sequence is TGCGCCAGCAGCCAAGATGGGGGGGCCTCCTACAATGAGCAGTTCTTC.

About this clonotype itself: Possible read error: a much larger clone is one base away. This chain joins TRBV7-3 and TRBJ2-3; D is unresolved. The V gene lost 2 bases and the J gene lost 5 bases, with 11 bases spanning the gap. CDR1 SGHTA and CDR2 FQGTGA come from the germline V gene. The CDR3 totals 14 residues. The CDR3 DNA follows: TGTGCCAGCAGCTTACTGGCGCCGCTAGATACGCAGTATTTT. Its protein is CASSLLAPLDTQYF.

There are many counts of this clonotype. The CDR3 loop is CASSGYGYTF. The CDR3 nucleotides read TGTGCCAGCAGTGGATATGGCTACACCTTC. The chain combines TRBV25-1 with TRBJ1-2; no clear D. The CDR3 has 10 residues. The germline V and J ends were trimmed by 4 bases and 5 bases, with 2 bases remaining between them. Germline V gene lookup returns CDR1 MGHDK and CDR2 SYGVNS.

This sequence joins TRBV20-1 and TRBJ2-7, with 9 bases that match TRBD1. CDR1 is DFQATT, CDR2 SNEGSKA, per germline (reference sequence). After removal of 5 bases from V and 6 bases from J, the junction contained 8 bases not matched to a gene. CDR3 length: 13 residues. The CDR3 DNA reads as TGCAGTGCTGTGGGACAGGGACCATCCGAGCAGTACTTC. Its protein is CSAVGQGPSEQYF.

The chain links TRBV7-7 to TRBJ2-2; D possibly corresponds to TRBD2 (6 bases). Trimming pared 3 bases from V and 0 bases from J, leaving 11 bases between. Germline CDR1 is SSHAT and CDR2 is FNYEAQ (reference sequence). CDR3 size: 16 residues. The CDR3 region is CASSFAGGPNTGELFF. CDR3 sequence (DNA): TGTGCCAGCAGCTTTGCCGGGGGTCCGAACACCGGGGAGCTGTTTTTT.

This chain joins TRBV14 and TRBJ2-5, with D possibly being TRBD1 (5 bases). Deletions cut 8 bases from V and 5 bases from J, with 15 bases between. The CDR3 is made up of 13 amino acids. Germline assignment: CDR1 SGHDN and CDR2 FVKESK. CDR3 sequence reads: CASGYGAGETQYF. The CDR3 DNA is TGTGCCAGCGGATATGGGGCCGGGGAGACCCAGTACTTC. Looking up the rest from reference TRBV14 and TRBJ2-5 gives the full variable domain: EAGVTQFPSHSVIEKGQTVTLRCDPISGHDNLYWYRRVMGKEIKFLLHFVKESKQDESGMPNNRFLAERTGGTYSTLKVQPAELEDSGVYFCASGYGAGETQYFGPGTRLLVL.

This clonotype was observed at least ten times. This CDR3 is CASWSQGPGTGANVLTF. DNA of the CDR3: TGTGCCAGCTGGTCACAGGGTCCAGGTACTGGGGCCAACGTCCTGACTTTC. This sequence joins TRBV6-5 and TRBJ2-6; maybe TRBD1 (6 bases). CDR3 size: 17 residues. CDR1 MNHEY and CDR2 SVGAGI come from the germline V gene. The V end was cut by 8 bases, the J end by 2 bases, with 19 bases between.